This T cell receptor (beta chain) was profiled in a study of blood T cells in healthy people across ages (dated by TCRdb to between 2014 and 2017). Looking at the study overall: In model experiments, template switching captured about one uniquely barcoded TCR beta cDNA molecule for every two T cells. To track age-related changes in TCR beta repertoire diversity, the study relied on deep sequencing normalized with unique cDNA molecular identifiers. The donors were split into four age groups: young (average 16 years), middle-aged (roughly 40), aged (more than 60) and long-lived (roughly 77). To avoid experimental bias, donors of different ages were randomly spread across the sequencing lanes. For two donors (one aged 18 to 29 and one aged 80 or older), the study analyzed two additional independent replicas of 1 million unique cDNA reads from the same blood draw.

Library generation was performed with 5' RACE. The sequencing machine was an Illumina HiSeq 2500. The second PCR ran for about 7 to 11 cycles and used a J-beta primer mix along with a sample-barcoded 5' primer. A template-switch 5' adaptor carrying 12 random nucleotides introduced a unique molecular identifier onto each TCR beta cDNA molecule. Each sample yielded at least 2.5 million CDR3-containing paired-end reads. First-strand cDNA synthesis was performed from all RNA using the Mint cDNA synthesis kit, with priming by a TRBC-specific oligonucleotide. After uracil-DNA glycosylase treatment, a first 18-cycle PCR used universal primers M1SS and BC2_uni_R on all cDNA. The authors processed their data as follows. For normalization, 1 million high-quality reads, each with a distinct molecular identifier, were randomly selected from each sample. Reads with shared molecular identifiers were discarded instead of being binned into consensus sequences. CDR3 identification, clonotype clustering and error correction used MiTCR with a Q25 quality threshold and the strictest error-elimination algorithm. A nonparametric unseen species model with Euler transformation was used to estimate a lower bound on total TCR beta diversity. Through fastp at Q25 and MiXCR, TCRdb rebuilt clones from the public reads, retaining in-frame beta chains. Here each entry gathers all rows of one CDR3 protein and keeps the most common genes and DNA. None of the V and J calls come from the authors' own analysis; TCRdb made them. Within this sample are fewer than 1,000,000 distinct CDR3 sequences, with around 43% of them counted one time only. The top ten clones comprise nearly 20% of the sample.

V gives up 3 bases and J gives up 4 bases, and the segment between their germline ends measures 12 bases. CDR1 is given as DFQATT and CDR2 as SNEGSKA, both from the germline V gene (reference sequence). The CDR3 measures 13 amino acids from cysteine to phenylalanine. The read is trimmed to its CDR3 DNA, 39 bases read in frame from base 1. Beyond this particular receptor, the publication reports: Observed TCR beta diversity per million T cells fell roughly linearly with age, and a significant reduction was already apparent by age approximately 41. Estimates of total diversity based on one million sequenced T cells were regarded as lower bounds and as underestimates. Compared with the aged group, the long-lived group had more naive CD4+ T cells, fewer expanded clones and increased TCR diversity, a pattern suggesting age selection. Observed TCR beta diversity correlated strongly with the percentage of naive T cells measured by flow cytometry. Donor CMV infection status was unknown, potentially confounding age-related changes in expanded clonotypes. Because profiling used bulk unsorted PBMCs, naive and antigen-experienced compartments could not be compared conclusively.

Donors were 35 to 40 systemically healthy Caucasian individuals from Russia aged roughly 6 to 90 years. Roughly 10 milliliters of peripheral blood were collected from each donor into EDTA-treated Vacutainer tubes. Ficoll-Paque density-gradient centrifugation was used to isolate PBMCs, with at least 6 million obtained per sample. Total RNA, at least 6 micrograms per sample, was extracted from PBMCs with Trizol reagent. For every donor, flow cytometry on a PBMC aliquot measured the percentage of naive CD45RAhigh/CD27high T cells. This clonotype was counted between two and nine times. Its antigen has not been determined. Per-base qualities were not stored, and no clone one base away is much larger.

The sample was blood. This receptor was obtained from a man in his sixties in good health. Recombination connected TRBV20-1 to TRBJ1-2, and perhaps TRBD1 as D gene, on 5 matching bases. The DNA is as follows: TGCAGTGCTAGCCCGGGGGTAATCTATGGCTACACCTTC. This codes for CSASPGVIYGYTF.